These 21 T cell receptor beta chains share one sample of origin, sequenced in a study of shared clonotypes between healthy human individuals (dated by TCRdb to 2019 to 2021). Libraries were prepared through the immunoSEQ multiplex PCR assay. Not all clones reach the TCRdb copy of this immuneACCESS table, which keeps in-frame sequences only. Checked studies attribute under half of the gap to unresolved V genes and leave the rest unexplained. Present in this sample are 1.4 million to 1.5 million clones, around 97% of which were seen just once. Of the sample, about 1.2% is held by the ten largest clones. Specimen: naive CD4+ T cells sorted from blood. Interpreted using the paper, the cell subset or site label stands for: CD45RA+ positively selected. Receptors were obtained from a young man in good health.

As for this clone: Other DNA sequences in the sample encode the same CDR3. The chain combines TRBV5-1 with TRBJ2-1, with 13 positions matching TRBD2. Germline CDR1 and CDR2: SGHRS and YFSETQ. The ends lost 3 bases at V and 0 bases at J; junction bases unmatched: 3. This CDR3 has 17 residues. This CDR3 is CASSWGLAGSSYNEQFF. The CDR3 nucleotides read TGCGCCAGCAGCTGGGGACTAGCGGGAAGCTCCTACAATGAGCAGTTCTTC. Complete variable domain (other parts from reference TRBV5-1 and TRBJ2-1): KAGVTQTPRYLIKTRGQQVTLSCSPISGHRSVSWYQQTPGQGLQFLFEYFSETQRNKGNFPGRFSGRQFSNSRSEMNVSTLELGDSALYLCASSWGLAGSSYNEQFFGPGTRLTVL.

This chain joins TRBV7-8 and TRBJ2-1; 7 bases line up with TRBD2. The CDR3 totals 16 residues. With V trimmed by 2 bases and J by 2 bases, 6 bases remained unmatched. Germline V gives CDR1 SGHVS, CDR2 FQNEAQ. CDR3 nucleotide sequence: TGTGCCAGCAGCTTACGGGCGGGAGTCACCTACAATGAGCAGTTCTTC. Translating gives CASSLRAGVTYNEQFF. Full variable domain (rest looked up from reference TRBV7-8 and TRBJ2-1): GAGVSQSPRYKVAKRGQDVALRCDPISGHVSLFWYQQALGQGPEFLTYFQNEAQLDKSGLPSDRFFAERPEGSVSTLKIQRTQQEDSAVYLCASSLRAGVTYNEQFFGPGTRLTVL.

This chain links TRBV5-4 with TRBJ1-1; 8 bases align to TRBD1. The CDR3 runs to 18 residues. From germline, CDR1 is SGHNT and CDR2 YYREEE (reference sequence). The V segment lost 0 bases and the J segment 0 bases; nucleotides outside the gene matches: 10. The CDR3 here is CASSLGRQGRHMNTEAFF. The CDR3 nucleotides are TGTGCCAGCAGCTTGGGTAGACAGGGGAGGCACATGAACACTGAAGCTTTCTTT.

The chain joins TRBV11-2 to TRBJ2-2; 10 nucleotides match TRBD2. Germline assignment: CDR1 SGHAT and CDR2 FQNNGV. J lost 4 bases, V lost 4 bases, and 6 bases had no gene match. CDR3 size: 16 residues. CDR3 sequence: CASSSLAGGRTGELFF. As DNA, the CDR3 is TGTGCCAGCAGCTCCTTAGCGGGAGGTCGCACCGGGGAGCTGTTTTTT.

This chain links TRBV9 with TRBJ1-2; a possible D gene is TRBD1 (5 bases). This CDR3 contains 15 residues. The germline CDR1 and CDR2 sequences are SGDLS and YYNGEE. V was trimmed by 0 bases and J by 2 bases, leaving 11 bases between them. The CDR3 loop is CASSVATGGNYGYTF. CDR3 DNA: TGTGCCAGCAGCGTAGCTACCGGGGGGAACTATGGCTACACCTTC.

The DNA for the CDR3 is TGCGCCAGCAGTGTTACTAGCGGGAACAAAGATACGCAGTATTTT. Protein sequence: CASSVTSGNKDTQYF. The rearrangement joins TRBV10-1 to TRBJ2-3; 10 bases map to TRBD2. The germline V gene has CDR1 WNHNN and CDR2 SYGVQD (reference sequence). This CDR3 is built from 15 residues. V shed 4 bases, J shed 5 bases, and the junction held 6 bases outside the gene matches.

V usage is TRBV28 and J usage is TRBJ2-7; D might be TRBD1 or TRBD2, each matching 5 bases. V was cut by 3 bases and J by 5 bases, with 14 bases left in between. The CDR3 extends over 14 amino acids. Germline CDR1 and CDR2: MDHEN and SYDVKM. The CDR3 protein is CASSFRAGTNEQYF. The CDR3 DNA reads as TGTGCCAGCAGTTTTAGGGCAGGGACGAACGAGCAGTACTTC.

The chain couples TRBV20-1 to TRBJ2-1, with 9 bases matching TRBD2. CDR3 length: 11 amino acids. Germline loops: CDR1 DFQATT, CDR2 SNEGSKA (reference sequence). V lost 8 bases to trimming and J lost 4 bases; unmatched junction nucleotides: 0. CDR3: CSLAGYNEQFF. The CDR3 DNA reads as TGCAGTCTAGCGGGGTACAATGAGCAGTTCTTC.

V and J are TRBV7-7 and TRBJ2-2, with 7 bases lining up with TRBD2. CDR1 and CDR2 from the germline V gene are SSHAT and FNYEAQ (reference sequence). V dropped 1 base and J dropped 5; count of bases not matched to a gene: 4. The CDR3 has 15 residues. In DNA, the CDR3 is TGTGCCAGCAGCTTAGGCGGGAGTCGGACCGGGGAGCTGTTTTTT. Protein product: CASSLGGSRTGELFF.

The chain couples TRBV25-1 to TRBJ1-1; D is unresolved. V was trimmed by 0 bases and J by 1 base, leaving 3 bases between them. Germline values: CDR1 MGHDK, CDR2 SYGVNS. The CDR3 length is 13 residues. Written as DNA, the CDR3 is TGTGCCAGCAGTGAATACCCGAACACTGAAGCTTTCTTT. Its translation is CASSEYPNTEAFF.

CDR3 sequence reads: CASSPVDSPDQPQHF. In DNA, the CDR3 is TGTGCCAGCAGTCCCGTAGACAGTCCAGATCAGCCCCAGCATTTT. This chain uses TRBV5-5 with TRBJ1-5, with a possible D match to TRBD1 (5 bases). This CDR3 contains 15 residues. Germline assignment: CDR1 SGHKS and CDR2 YYEKEE (reference sequence). V shed 5 bases and J shed 5 bases, with 17 bases lying between them.

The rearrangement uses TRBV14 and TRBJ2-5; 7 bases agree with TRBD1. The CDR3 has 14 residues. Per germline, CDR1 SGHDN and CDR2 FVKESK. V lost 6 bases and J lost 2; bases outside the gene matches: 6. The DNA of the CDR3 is TGTGCCAGCAGGATGATGGGACAGCAAGAGACCCAGTACTTC. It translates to CASRMMGQQETQYF.

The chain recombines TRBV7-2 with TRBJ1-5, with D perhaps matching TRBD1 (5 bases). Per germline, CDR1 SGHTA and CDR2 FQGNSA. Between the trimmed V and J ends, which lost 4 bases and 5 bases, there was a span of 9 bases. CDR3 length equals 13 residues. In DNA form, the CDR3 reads TGTGCCAGCAGCTCCCGGGGGGATCAGCCCCAGCATTTT. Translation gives CASSSRGDQPQHF.

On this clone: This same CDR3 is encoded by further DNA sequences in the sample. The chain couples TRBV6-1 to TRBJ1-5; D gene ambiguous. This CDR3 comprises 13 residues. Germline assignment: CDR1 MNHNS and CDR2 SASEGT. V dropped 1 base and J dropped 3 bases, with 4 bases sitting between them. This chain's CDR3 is CASSEGINQPQHF. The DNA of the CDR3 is TGTGCCAGCAGTGAAGGGATCAATCAGCCCCAGCATTTT.

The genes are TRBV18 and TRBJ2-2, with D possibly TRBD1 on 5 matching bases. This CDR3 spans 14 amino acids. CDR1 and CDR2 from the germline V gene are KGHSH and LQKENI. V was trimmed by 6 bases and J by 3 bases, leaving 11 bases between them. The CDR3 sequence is CASSPFRDTGELFF. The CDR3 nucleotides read TGTGCCAGCTCGCCTTTCAGGGACACCGGGGAGCTGTTTTTT.

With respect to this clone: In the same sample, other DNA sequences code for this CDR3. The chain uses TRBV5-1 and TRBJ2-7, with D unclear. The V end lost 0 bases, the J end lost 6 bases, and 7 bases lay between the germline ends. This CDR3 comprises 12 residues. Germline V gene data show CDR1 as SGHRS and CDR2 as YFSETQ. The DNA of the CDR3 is TGCGCCAGCAGCTTGGCTGGAAGCGAGCAGTACTTC. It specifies CASSLAGSEQYF.

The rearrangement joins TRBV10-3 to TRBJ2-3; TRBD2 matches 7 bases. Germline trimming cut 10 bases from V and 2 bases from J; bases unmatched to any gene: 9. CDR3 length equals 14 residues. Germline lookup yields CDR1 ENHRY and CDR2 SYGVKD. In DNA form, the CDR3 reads TGTGCCACAAGCACCGGGACTAACACAGATACGCAGTATTTT. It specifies CATSTGTNTDTQYF.

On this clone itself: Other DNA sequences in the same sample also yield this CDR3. CDR3 amino acids: CASSLVGQLTYEQYF. CDR3 coding DNA: TGTGCCAGCAGCTTAGTAGGACAGCTGACCTACGAGCAGTACTTC. The rearrangement links TRBV7-2 to TRBJ2-7, with D maybe TRBD1 (6 bases). The V and J ends lost 1 base and 2 bases respectively, with 12 bases between them. The CDR3 is 15 residues long. The V gene's germline CDR1 is SGHTA and CDR2 FQGNSA.

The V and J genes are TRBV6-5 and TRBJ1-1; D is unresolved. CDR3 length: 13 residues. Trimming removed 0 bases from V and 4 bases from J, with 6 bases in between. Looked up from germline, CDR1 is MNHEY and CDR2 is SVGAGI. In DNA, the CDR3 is TGTGCCAGCAGTTACTCGTCCCTCACTGAAGCTTTCTTT. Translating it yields CASSYSSLTEAFF.

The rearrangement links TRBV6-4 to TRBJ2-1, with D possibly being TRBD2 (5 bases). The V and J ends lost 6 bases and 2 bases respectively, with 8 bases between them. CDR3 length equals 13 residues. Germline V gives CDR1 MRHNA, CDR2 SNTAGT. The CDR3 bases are TGTGCCAGCAGAGGAGGCCCCTACAATGAGCAGTTCTTC. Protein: CASRGGPYNEQFF.

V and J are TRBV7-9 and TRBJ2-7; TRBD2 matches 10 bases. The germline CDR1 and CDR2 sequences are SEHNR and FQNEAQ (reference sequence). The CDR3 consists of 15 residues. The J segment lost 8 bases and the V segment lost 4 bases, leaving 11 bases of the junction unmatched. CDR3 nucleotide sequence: TGTGCCAGCAGCTCACGAGCGGGAGGGTCTACGAAGCAGTACTTC. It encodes CASSSRAGGSTKQYF.